Ten or more counts support the clone carrying this TCR beta chain. Antigen specificity is unknown. Relative to the germline gene, one junction end is altered; a read error may explain this. TCR beta CDR3 sequences were amplified from RNA transcripts. HTBI primers drove first-round RT-PCR of the TCR CDR3. TCRdb ran MiXCR on the multiplex PCR reads and lists one entry per CDR3 protein. This table holds roughly 720,000 distinct CDR3 sequences, 17% found once. This sample is drawn from a study of T cells in Graves' hyperthyroidism and ophthalmopathy. At the level of the study: Before any treatment, at initial diagnosis, peripheral blood was collected. Whole-study findings and limits: The majority of expanded thyroid clonotypes above 0.001 also appeared in blood.

The CDR3 is made up of 17 amino acids. Looked up from germline, CDR1 is SQVTM and CDR2 is ANQGSEA. Sequencing was done on a sample of blood. The chain joins TRBV29-1 to TRBJ2-5; tentative D call: TRBD2 (6 bases). This TCR was recovered from a man in his fifties with Graves' hyperthyroidism. The CDR3 DNA is TGCAGCGCTGAACCGGGACTGAGGGGAGGTCGCCAAGAGACCCAGTACTTC. Its translation is CSAEPGLRGGRQETQYF. The whole variable domain, filled in from reference TRBV29-1 and TRBJ2-5, reads SAVISQKPSRDICQRGTSLTIQCQVDSQVTMMFWYRQQPGQSLTLIATANQGSEATYESGFVIDKFPISRPNLTFSTLTVSNMSPEDSSIYLCSAEPGLRGGRQETQYFGPGTRLLVL.